A selection of T cell receptor beta chains follows, all from one sample in a study of identifying expanded T cells in peripheral blood. TCRdb's table, derived via immunoSEQ multiplex PCR, lists solely in-frame clones and lacks some. Found here are approximately 100,000 clones, around nine tenths of them singletons; the top ten hold approximately 4%. The sequenced sample consisted of blood. The receptor source for this set is a person aged 18 to 75 in good health. Both conserved end residues are part of each CDR3. Each record gives: clone size, J gene, V gene, D gene, CDR3 protein, CDR3 DNA. D genes are given only for firm matches. Clone size is stated in some rows and not others, as once, few, many or a class when expanded.

size: .; J: TRBJ2-5; V: TRBV14; D: TRBD1; CDR3: CASSGTGGETQYF; DNA: TGTGCCAGCAGCGGTACAGGGGGGGAGACCCAGTACTTC
size: .; J: TRBJ1-6; V: TRBV11-2; D: .; CDR3: CASSLDRRGHPYNSPLHF; DNA: TGTGCCAGCAGCTTAGATCGGCGGGGGCACCCCTATAATTCACCCCTCCACTTT
size: .; J: TRBJ2-1; V: TRBV15; D: .; CDR3: CATSGLRGNYNEQFF; DNA: TGTGCCACCAGCGGACTCCGGGGGAACTACAATGAGCAGTTCTTC
size: .; J: TRBJ2-3; V: TRBV6-5; D: TRBD2; CDR3: CASRQAGGTDTQYF; DNA: TGTGCCAGCAGGCAAGCGGGGGGCACAGATACGCAGTATTTT
size: .; J: TRBJ2-2; V: TRBV7-9; D: .; CDR3: CASSLSAYQHTGELFF; DNA: TGTGCCAGCAGCTTGTCCGCTTACCAGCACACCGGGGAGCTGTTTTTT
size: .; J: TRBJ2-7; V: TRBV19; D: TRBD1; CDR3: CASSIGAGGIYEQYF; DNA: TGTGCCAGTAGTATAGGGGCAGGGGGTATCTACGAGCAGTACTTC
size: .; J: TRBJ1-1; V: TRBV28; D: .; CDR3: CASSSGDTEAFF; DNA: TGTGCCAGCAGCTCAGGGGACACTGAAGCTTTCTTT
size: .; J: TRBJ2-1; V: TRBV7-2; D: .; CDR3: CASSPLGEGLVEQFF; DNA: TGTGCCAGCAGCCCTCTGGGGGAAGGGTTGGTCGAGCAGTTCTTC
size: .; J: TRBJ2-1; V: TRBV19; D: TRBD2; CDR3: CASSILADYNEQFF; DNA: TGTGCCAGTAGTATACTAGCGGACTACAATGAGCAGTTCTTC
size: .; J: TRBJ2-3; V: TRBV9; D: .; CDR3: CASSRSTDTQYF; DNA: TGTGCCAGCAGCCGAAGCACAGATACGCAGTATTTT
size: .; J: TRBJ1-1; V: TRBV28; D: .; CDR3: CASGLGRSVAFF; DNA: TGTGCCAGCGGTTTAGGGAGGTCGGTAGCCTTCTTT
size: .; J: TRBJ1-2; V: TRBV18; D: TRBD1; CDR3: CASSLRTGAYGYTF; DNA: TGTGCCAGCTCACTAAGGACAGGGGCCTATGGCTACACCTTC
size: .; J: TRBJ2-7; V: TRBV18; D: .; CDR3: CASSPGRTGTYEQYF; DNA: TGTGCCAGCTCACCGGGCAGGACGGGGACCTACGAGCAGTACTTC
size: once; J: TRBJ2-3; V: TRBV27; D: .; CDR3: CASKGITDTQYF; DNA: TGTGCCAGCAAGGGGATCACAGATACGCAGTATTTT
size: .; J: TRBJ2-7; V: TRBV6-6; D: TRBD1; CDR3: CASSYGRGINYEQYF; DNA: TGTGCCAGCAGTTATGGCAGGGGGATCAACTACGAGCAGTACTTC
size: .; J: TRBJ1-5; V: TRBV11-2; D: .; CDR3: CASSLDSSRRNQPQHF; DNA: TGTGCCAGCAGCTTAGATTCGTCCAGGAGAAATCAGCCCCAGCATTTT
size: .; J: TRBJ2-3; V: TRBV5-4; D: .; CDR3: CASSRPRTDYTDTQYF; DNA: TGTGCCAGCAGCAGGCCTCGGACAGACTACACAGATACGCAGTATTTT
size: .; J: TRBJ2-5; V: TRBV6-1; D: .; CDR3: CASSETGRGTQYF; DNA: TGTGCCAGCAGTGAAACAGGGCGAGGGACCCAGTACTTC
size: .; J: TRBJ2-1; V: TRBV27; D: TRBD2; CDR3: CASSPSPGREYVYNEQFF; DNA: TGTGCCAGCAGCCCAAGCCCAGGGCGGGAGTACGTATACAATGAGCAGTTCTTC
size: .; J: TRBJ2-1; V: TRBV29-1; D: .; CDR3: CSVELVLVRVGQFF; DNA: TGCAGCGTTGAATTGGTGCTAGTACGAGTCGGGCAGTTCTTC
size: .; J: TRBJ2-3; V: TRBV6-4; D: TRBD2; CDR3: CASSPLAGESGDTQYF; DNA: TGTGCCAGCAGCCCACTAGCGGGAGAGTCAGGAGATACGCAGTATTTT
size: .; J: TRBJ2-3; V: TRBV6-4; D: .; CDR3: CASSDSADTDTQYF; DNA: TGTGCCAGCAGTGACAGTGCGGACACAGATACGCAGTATTTT
size: .; J: TRBJ2-1; V: TRBV5-5; D: TRBD1; CDR3: CASRLDRGYYNEQFF; DNA: TGTGCCAGCAGGCTGGACAGGGGATACTACAATGAGCAGTTCTTC
size: .; J: TRBJ2-4; V: TRBV5-1; D: .; CDR3: CASSFAPAAKNIQYF; DNA: TGCGCCAGCAGCTTCGCGCCAGCAGCCAAAAACATTCAGTACTTC
size: .; J: TRBJ2-3; V: TRBV28; D: TRBD2; CDR3: CASSLAGGRGDTQYF; DNA: TGTGCCAGCAGTCTAGCGGGGGGGCGTGGCGATACGCAGTATTTT
size: .; J: TRBJ2-5; V: TRBV7-8; D: TRBD2; CDR3: CASSLLVIPSGEETQYF; DNA: TGTGCCAGCAGCTTACTGGTTATTCCTAGCGGGGAAGAGACCCAGTACTTC
size: .; J: TRBJ1-2; V: TRBV15; D: .; CDR3: CATSRLPRQTEYGYTF; DNA: TGTGCCACCAGCAGACTACCCCGTCAGACGGAATATGGCTACACCTTC
size: .; J: TRBJ1-5; V: TRBV4-1; D: TRBD1; CDR3: CASSREVPGQGAWQPQHF; DNA: TGCGCCAGCAGCCGTGAGGTCCCGGGACAGGGGGCTTGGCAGCCCCAGCATTTT
size: .; J: TRBJ2-1; V: TRBV7-6; D: .; CDR3: CASSLEGVGSYNEQFF; DNA: TGTGCCAGCAGCTTAGAGGGGGTAGGATCCTACAATGAGCAGTTCTTC
size: .; J: TRBJ2-1; V: TRBV14; D: TRBD2; CDR3: CASSQDSSTAGGPGEQFF; DNA: TGTGCCAGCAGCCAAGATAGTTCCACGGCGGGAGGGCCTGGTGAGCAGTTCTTC
size: .; J: TRBJ2-7; V: TRBV21-1; D: .; CDR3: CASSKEGTGGDYFYEQYF; DNA: TGTGCCAGCAGCAAAGAGGGGACAGGGGGCGATTATTTTTACGAGCAGTACTTC
size: .; J: TRBJ2-5; V: TRBV28; D: TRBD1; CDR3: CASSFPGTAIETQYF; DNA: TGTGCCAGCAGTTTCCCCGGGACAGCGATAGAGACCCAGTACTTC
size: .; J: TRBJ1-4; V: TRBV30; D: .; CDR3: CAWSPTGGQTEKLFF; DNA: TGTGCCTGGAGTCCAACGGGGGGGCAGACAGAAAAACTGTTTTTT
size: .; J: TRBJ1-5; V: TRBV7-9; D: .; CDR3: CASSSAGVNQPQHF; DNA: TGTGCCAGCAGCTCGGCAGGGGTCAATCAGCCCCAGCATTTT
size: once; J: TRBJ2-5; V: TRBV7-9; D: .; CDR3: CASSPTVDQETQYF; DNA: TGTGCCAGCAGCCCCACCGTGGACCAAGAGACCCAGTACTTC
size: .; J: TRBJ2-1; V: TRBV4-2; D: .; CDR3: CASSKEGNEQFF; DNA: TGTGCCAGCAGCAAAGAGGGAAATGAGCAGTTCTTC
size: .; J: TRBJ2-1; V: TRBV30; D: .; CDR3: CAWSVSDGEQFF; DNA: TGTGCCTGGAGTGTATCCGACGGTGAGCAGTTCTTC
size: .; J: TRBJ1-5; V: TRBV5-1; D: TRBD1; CDR3: CASSLETGSHQPQHF; DNA: TGCGCCAGCAGCTTGGAGACAGGGTCCCATCAGCCCCAGCATTTT
size: .; J: TRBJ1-1; V: TRBV6-6; D: .; CDR3: CASSSFGKSVNTEAFF; DNA: TGTGCCAGCAGTTCATTTGGGAAGTCCGTGAACACTGAAGCTTTCTTT
size: .; J: TRBJ1-5; V: TRBV18; D: .; CDR3: CASSPGGFNQPQHF; DNA: TGTGCCAGCTCACCGGGGGGCTTCAATCAGCCCCAGCATTTT
size: .; J: TRBJ2-7; V: TRBV23-1; D: .; CDR3: CASSLTGTTYEQYF; DNA: TGCGCCAGCAGTCTGACAGGTACTACCTACGAGCAGTACTTC
size: .; J: TRBJ2-1; V: TRBV30; D: TRBD2; CDR3: CAWSGRLAGGPHEQFF; DNA: TGTGCCTGGAGTGGCCGGCTAGCGGGAGGGCCCCATGAGCAGTTCTTC
size: .; J: TRBJ2-5; V: TRBV25-1; D: TRBD2; CDR3: CASSQTSGGQETQYF; DNA: TGTGCCAGCAGTCAAACTAGCGGGGGCCAAGAGACCCAGTACTTC
size: few; J: TRBJ2-5; V: TRBV6-1; D: .; CDR3: CASSEPALEETQYF; DNA: TGTGCCAGCAGTGAACCAGCTCTAGAAGAGACCCAGTACTTC
size: .; J: TRBJ1-6; V: TRBV5-4; D: .; CDR3: CASSARTMGQNSPLHF; DNA: TGTGCCAGCAGCGCCCGGACCATGGGCCAGAATTCACCCCTCCACTTT
size: .; J: TRBJ2-5; V: TRBV11-2; D: .; CDR3: CASSPQAAETQYF; DNA: TGTGCCAGCAGCCCCCAAGCCGCGGAGACCCAGTACTTC
size: .; J: TRBJ1-5; V: TRBV28; D: .; CDR3: CASSFSETVYNQPQHF; DNA: TGTGCCAGCAGTTTTTCAGAGACCGTGTACAATCAGCCCCAGCATTTT
size: .; J: TRBJ1-2; V: TRBV10-2; D: .; CDR3: CASSESAEPYGYTF; DNA: TGCGCCAGCAGTGAGTCGGCGGAACCCTATGGCTACACCTTC
size: .; J: TRBJ2-5; V: TRBV6-5; D: .; CDR3: CASSYYGSQETQYF; DNA: TGTGCCAGCAGTTACTACGGCAGCCAAGAGACCCAGTACTTC
size: .; J: TRBJ1-5; V: TRBV6-1; D: .; CDR3: CASSEVQDNQPQHF; DNA: TGTGCCAGCAGTGAAGTTCAGGACAATCAGCCCCAGCATTTT
size: once; J: TRBJ2-1; V: TRBV11-1; D: TRBD1; CDR3: CASSQTRQGFYNEQFF; DNA: TGTGCCAGCAGTCAAACGCGACAGGGATTCTACAATGAGCAGTTCTTC
size: .; J: TRBJ2-7; V: TRBV4-3; D: .; CDR3: CASSPWLKGYEQYF; DNA: TGCGCCAGCAGCCCGTGGCTGAAGGGCTACGAGCAGTACTTC
size: .; J: TRBJ1-3; V: TRBV25-1; D: .; CDR3: CASNSRDGNTIYF; DNA: TGTGCCAGCAATTCCAGGGACGGAAACACCATATATTTT
size: once; J: TRBJ1-4; V: TRBV6-1; D: .; CDR3: CASYVKKGWGEKLFF; DNA: TGTGCCAGCTACGTGAAGAAAGGGTGGGGAGAAAAACTGTTTTTT
size: .; J: TRBJ2-4; V: TRBV6-6; D: .; CDR3: CASSYSLAKNIQYF; DNA: TGTGCCAGCAGTTACTCTTTAGCCAAAAACATTCAGTACTTC
size: .; J: TRBJ2-1; V: TRBV4-2; D: .; CDR3: CASSQEEGQGYNEQFF; DNA: TGTGCCAGCAGCCAAGAGGAGGGGCAGGGTTACAATGAGCAGTTCTTC
size: .; J: TRBJ2-6; V: TRBV5-1; D: .; CDR3: CASSFGSSSGANVLTF; DNA: TGCGCCAGCAGCTTTGGGTCTAGTTCTGGGGCCAACGTCCTGACTTTC
size: .; J: TRBJ1-2; V: TRBV5-1; D: .; CDR3: CASSYDQPNYGYTF; DNA: TGCGCCAGCAGCTACGATCAGCCGAACTATGGCTACACCTTC